Listed here are 22 T cell receptor beta chains from one sample, sequenced in a study of T cell repertoires in aging, cancer and after chemotherapy. Multiplex touch-down PCR with TRB-A/B primers amplified rearranged V-D-J TRB sequences. MiXCR was run by TCRdb on the multiplex PCR reads, yielding one entry per CDR3 protein. Here the sample spans 15,000 or so distinct CDR3 sequences, around 20% being singletons. The template was genomic DNA from peripheral blood, not RNA. The source material was blood. These receptors came from a human donor in good health.

The chain links TRBV5-1 to TRBJ1-3, with TRBD1 matching 7 bases. The germline V gene has CDR1 SGHRS and CDR2 YFSETQ. The trim removed 4 bases at V and 6 bases at J, leaving 7 bases unmatched. CDR3 length: 14 amino acids. The CDR3 DNA reads TGCGCCAGCAGCCCGGGACAGATAACAAACACCATATATTTT. Translation: CASSPGQITNTIYF.

The chain links TRBV20-1 to TRBJ2-1; 8 bases align to TRBD2. This CDR3 has 14 residues. The ends lost 7 bases at V and 5 bases at J; junction bases unmatched: 10. The germline CDR1 and CDR2 sequences are DFQATT and SNEGSKA (reference sequence). CDR3 DNA sequence: TGCAGTGTCACTACTAGCGGAATAAACAATGAGCAGTTCTTC. Encoded protein: CSVTTSGINNEQFF.

By sample fraction, this clonotype is medium-sized. The chain couples TRBV20-1 to TRBJ1-2, with D perhaps matching TRBD1 (6 bases). CDR1 is DFQATT and CDR2 is SNEGSKA in the germline V gene (reference sequence). The CDR3 length is 12 residues. Trimming shortened V by 4 bases and J by 8 bases, and 14 bases separated the two germline ends. The CDR3 region is CSANRGADGYTF. In DNA form, the CDR3 reads TGCAGTGCTAATCGGGGGGCTGACGGCTACACCTTC.

V usage is TRBV9 and J usage is TRBJ2-1; unclear D gene. Trimming left V 0 bases short and J 7 bases short, with 14 bases between. The CDR3 is 15 residues long. The V gene's germline CDR1 is SGDLS and CDR2 YYNGEE. The CDR3 sequence: CASSVGTHLENEQFF. The CDR3 DNA follows: TGTGCCAGCAGCGTAGGGACCCACCTAGAGAATGAGCAGTTCTTC.

The chain has TRBV6-1 and TRBJ1-1, with 8 bases lining up with TRBD1. The CDR3 length is 12 residues. J gave up 9 bases and V 4 bases, and 4 bases lay outside the gene matches. Germline CDR1 reads MNHNS; CDR2 reads SASEGT. CDR3 nucleotide sequence: TGTGCCAGCAGTGCCCGGACAGGGAAAGCTTTCTTT. Translation gives CASSARTGKAFF.

In its sample, this clonotype was seen a few times. This chain links TRBV12-3 or TRBV12-4 with TRBJ2-3; D tentatively reads TRBD1 or TRBD2 (5 bases each). The length of the CDR3 is 14 residues. V was trimmed by 3 bases and J by 9 bases, leaving 16 bases between them. Here the CDR3 DNA reads TGTGCCAGCAGTTTTCGGGACGCCTTCCCAACGCAGTATTTT. Its translation: CASSFRDAFPTQYF.

This chain connects TRBV18 to TRBJ2-3, with D hard to call. This CDR3 spans 15 amino acids. Germline V gives CDR1 KGHSH, CDR2 LQKENI. V lost 4 bases, J lost 3 bases, and 14 bases lay in between. CDR3 in amino acids: CASSLTILVTDTQYF. CDR3 bases: TGTGCCAGCTCACTGACAATATTAGTAACAGATACGCAGTATTTT.

This clonotype was observed a handful of times. The rearrangement joins TRBV18 to TRBJ1-5; TRBD1 matches 10 bases. With 6 bases clipped from V and 6 bases from J, the junction kept 8 bases outside the gene matches. The germline V gene encodes CDR1 KGHSH and CDR2 LQKENI. CDR3 length: 15 residues. The CDR3 DNA sequence: TGTGCCAGCTCCCCGGACAGGGGGTTATTTCAGCCCCAGCATTTT. Protein: CASSPDRGLFQPQHF.

The chain has TRBV25-1 and TRBJ1-4; a weak D match, TRBD1 (5 bases). Germline V lookup: CDR1 MGHDK, CDR2 SYGVNS. Trimming shortened V by 1 base and J by 4 bases, and 7 bases separated the two germline ends. This CDR3 is built from 14 residues. DNA for the CDR3: TGTGCCAGCAGTGAATCCAGGGATAATGAAAAACTGTTTTTT. Its translation: CASSESRDNEKLFF.

There are many counts of this clonotype. The chain is built from TRBV19 and TRBJ1-1; 9 nucleotides match TRBD1. CDR3 length: 16 residues. V shed 6 bases and J 5 bases; nucleotides not matched to a gene: 13. The V gene's germline CDR1 is LNHDA and CDR2 SQIVND (reference sequence). CDR3 sequence (DNA): TGTGCCAGTAGAGAAACAGGGGGCGCACCGGGAACTGAAGCTTTCTTT. The encoded protein is CASRETGGAPGTEAFF.

V usage is TRBV2 and J usage is TRBJ1-5; TRBD1 matches at 7 bases. This CDR3 has 12 residues. J was trimmed by 8 bases and V by 5 bases; bases with no gene match: 3. Looked up from germline, CDR1 is SNHLY and CDR2 is FYNNEI. The CDR3 nucleotides read TGTGCCAGCAGTTTCGACAGGGAGCCCCAGCATTTT. Its protein product is CASSFDREPQHF.

This clonotype has more than one count but fewer than ten. The V call is TRBV6-4, the J call TRBJ1-1; TRBD1 matches at 9 bases. This CDR3 spans 14 amino acids. Germline V gives CDR1 MRHNA, CDR2 SNTAGT. The V gene end was trimmed by 3 bases and the J gene end by 7 bases; junction bases not matched to a gene: 6. DNA for the CDR3: TGTGCCAGCAGTGAGACAGGGGGGGGATATGAAGCTTTCTTT. It is translated as CASSETGGGYEAFF.

This clonotype is medium-sized in the sample. This chain links TRBV19 with TRBJ2-2, with D perhaps TRBD2 (7 bases). The germline CDR1 and CDR2 sequences are LNHDA and SQIVND (reference sequence). The CDR3 is 15 residues long. V was pared by 3 bases and J by 2 bases, with 10 bases between. In nucleotides, the CDR3 is TGTGCCAGTAGTATTGCGGGGGCCAACACCGGGGAGCTGTTTTTT. It specifies CASSIAGANTGELFF.

This clonotype has a handful of counts. The chain has TRBV11-3 and TRBJ2-1; either TRBD1 or TRBD2 may fit D (5 bases each). Germline values: CDR1 SGHNT, CDR2 YENEEA. This CDR3 has 12 residues. Deletions cut 4 bases from V and 10 bases from J, with 11 bases between. The CDR3 spells CASSSRGYEQFF. The CDR3 nucleotides read TGTGCCAGCAGCTCGAGGGGCTACGAGCAGTTCTTC. The complete variable domain, with remaining parts taken from reference TRBV11-3 and TRBJ2-1, reads EAGVVQSPRYKIIEKKQPVAFWCNPISGHNTLYWYLQNLGQGPELLIRYENEEAVDDSQLPKDRFSAERLKGVDSTLKIQPAELGDSAVYLCASSSRGYEQFFGPGTRLTVL.

This clonotype was picked up many times. This sequence joins TRBV5-4 and TRBJ1-2; 9 positions match TRBD1. Trimming cost V 5 bases and J 9 bases; bases outside gene matches: 17. This CDR3 is built from 16 residues. CDR1 SGHNT and CDR2 YYREEE come from the germline V gene (reference sequence). The CDR3 loop is CASSFEGGQGGGSYTF. In nucleotides, the CDR3 is TGTGCCAGCAGTTTTGAGGGGGGACAGGGTGGAGGAAGCTACACCTTC.

The rearrangement links TRBV5-1 to TRBJ2-1, with 8 bases that match TRBD1. Losses at the gene ends were 4 bases for V and 12 bases for J; bases not matched to a gene: 18. CDR3 size: 16 residues. Per the germline V gene, CDR1 is SGHRS and CDR2 is YFSETQ. CDR3 sequence (DNA): TGCGCCAGCAGCGGTATCTATGGACAGGGAATAAAGGGGCAGTTCTTC. Amino acid sequence: CASSGIYGQGIKGQFF.

This clonotype is medium-sized (0.01 to 0.1%) by share. The gene calls are TRBV19 and TRBJ2-7; possibly TRBD1 or TRBD2 for D (5 bases each). This CDR3 has 15 amino acids. Trimming took 5 bases from V and 5 from J, leaving 19 bases between them. From germline, CDR1 is LNHDA and CDR2 SQIVND (reference sequence). CDR3 coding DNA: TGTGCCAGTAGTCTCCCAGGGACGTCGGCGGACGAGCAGTACTTC. It specifies CASSLPGTSADEQYF.

In its sample, this clonotype was seen a few times. This chain joins TRBV12-3 or TRBV12-4 and TRBJ1-1; D call uncertain. Deletions cut 3 bases from V and 1 base from J, with 15 bases between. This CDR3 is 16 amino acids long. The chain's CDR3 is CASSLNSVQSNTEAFF. The CDR3 nucleotides are TGTGCCAGCAGTTTGAATTCCGTACAGTCGAACACTGAAGCTTTCTTT.

This clonotype was counted ten times or more. J is TRBJ2-5 and V is TRBV15; a weak D match, TRBD2 (5 bases). Germline assignment: CDR1 LNHNV and CDR2 YYDKDF (reference sequence). CDR3 length: 16 amino acids. Trimming cost V 0 bases and J 5 bases, with 16 bases left between them. CDR3 loop: CATSRELGGSAETQYF. DNA of the CDR3: TGTGCCACCAGCAGAGAACTAGGTGGTTCGGCGGAGACCCAGTACTTC.

Only a few counts were recorded for this clonotype. This sequence joins TRBV9 and TRBJ2-2; D unclear. This CDR3 contains 15 residues. The V gene lost 1 base and the J gene lost 0 bases, with 7 bases spanning the gap. Germline V lookup: CDR1 SGDLS, CDR2 YYNGEE. The CDR3 is CASSVSRTNTGELFF. The CDR3 nucleotides are TGTGCCAGCAGCGTAAGCAGGACGAACACCGGGGAGCTGTTTTTT.

This clonotype is deemed medium-sized (0.01 to 0.1%). The rearrangement links TRBV19 to TRBJ2-1; a possible D gene is TRBD2 (6 bases). The CDR3 is made up of 15 amino acids. V was shortened by 0 bases and J by 3 bases, with 9 bases between the two germline ends. CDR1 and CDR2 (germline): LNHDA, SQIVND (reference sequence). The CDR3 here is CASSIEGLRYNEQFF. DNA for the CDR3: TGTGCCAGTAGTATAGAGGGACTTCGCTACAATGAGCAGTTCTTC. The full variable domain, in which reference TRBV19 and TRBJ2-1 provide the parts outside the CDR3, is DGGITQSPKYLFRKEGQNVTLSCEQNLNHDAMYWYRQDPGQGLRLIYYSQIVNDFQKGDIAEGYSVSREKKESFPLTVTSAQKNPTAFYLCASSIEGLRYNEQFFGPGTRLTVL.

DNA for the CDR3: TGCGCCAGCAGCCCTCGAGGGACGTATAATGAAAAACTGTTTTTT. Its protein product is CASSPRGTYNEKLFF. The chain employs TRBV4-3 and TRBJ1-4, with a tentative D call TRBD1 (5 bases). Germline V gene data show CDR1 as LGHNA and CDR2 as YSLEER. Trimming left V 4 bases short and J 4 bases short, with 13 bases between. This CDR3 region has 15 residues.